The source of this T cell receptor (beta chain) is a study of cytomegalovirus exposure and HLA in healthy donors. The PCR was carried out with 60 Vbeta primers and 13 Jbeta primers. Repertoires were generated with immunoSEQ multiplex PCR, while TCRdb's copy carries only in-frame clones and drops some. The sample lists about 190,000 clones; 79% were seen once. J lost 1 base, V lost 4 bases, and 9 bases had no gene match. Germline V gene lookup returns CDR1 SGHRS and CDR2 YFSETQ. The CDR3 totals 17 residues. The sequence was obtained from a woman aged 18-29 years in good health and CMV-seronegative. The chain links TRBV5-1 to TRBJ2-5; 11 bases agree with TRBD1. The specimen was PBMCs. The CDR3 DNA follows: TGCGCCAGCAGCCCCGGGACAGGGGGAATTTTCCAAGAGACCCAGTACTTC. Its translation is CASSPGTGGIFQETQYF.